These 12 T cell receptor beta chains originate from one sample sequenced in a study of cytotoxic CD8 clonotypes in ibrutinib-treated CLL. Measured with immunoSEQ multiplex PCR; TCRdb has only the in-frame clones, and not every one. Of 200,000 to 250,000 clones listed, 60% to 80% are singletons. The material sequenced was PBMCs, taken after 12 months of ibrutinib treatment. Receptor source: a human donor with chronic lymphocytic leukemia.

The rearrangement joins TRBV5-1 to TRBJ2-6; perhaps TRBD1 as D (5 bases). Trimming pared 5 bases from V and 0 bases from J, leaving 9 bases between. The CDR3 has 15 amino acids. Germline V gene data show CDR1 as SGHRS and CDR2 as YFSETQ. CDR3 coding DNA: TGCGCCAGCAGTGACCAGGGCTCTGGGGCCAACGTCCTGACTTTC. This sequence encodes CASSDQGSGANVLTF.

This clone was observed a handful of times. The chain combines TRBV7-9 with TRBJ2-7; a possible D gene is TRBD1 (5 bases). In germline, CDR1 is SEHNR, CDR2 FQNEAQ (reference sequence). Trimming removed 3 bases from V and 0 bases from J, with 12 bases in between. The CDR3 length is 15 residues. CDR3 nucleotides: TGTGCCAGCAGCTTCGACAGCTGGAGCTCCTACGAGCAGTACTTC. This sequence encodes CASSFDSWSSYEQYF.

This clone was seen only a few times. The V and J genes are TRBV5-4 and TRBJ2-5; 8 bases line up with TRBD2. CDR3 length: 16 residues. V lost 4 bases, J lost 2 bases, and 10 bases stayed unmatched. CDR1 is SGHNT, CDR2 YYREEE, per germline (reference sequence). The CDR3 DNA reads TGTGCCAGCAGCCCCGGGGGGGAGGGGAGGCAAGAGACCCAGTACTTC. This gives the protein CASSPGGEGRQETQYF.

The rearrangement links TRBV29-1 to TRBJ1-1; tentative D call: TRBD1 (5 bases). The germline gives CDR1 SQVTM, CDR2 ANQGSEA. V gave up 6 bases and J gave up 7 bases, with 15 bases separating them. CDR3 length: 12 residues. Written as DNA, the CDR3 is TGCAGCGTCGAGGGGACGGGGCTTGAAGCTTTCTTT. Translated, it gives CSVEGTGLEAFF.

The chain carries TRBV6-4 and TRBJ2-1; 9 bases are a match to TRBD1. The CDR3 extends over 15 amino acids. CDR1 and CDR2 from the germline V gene are MRHNA and SNTAGT. J lost 1 base, V lost 2 bases, and 0 bases had no gene match. In DNA form, the CDR3 reads TGTGCCAGCAGTGACGGGACAGGGTCCTACAATGAGCAGTTCTTC. Protein product: CASSDGTGSYNEQFF.

The chain recombines TRBV11-3 with TRBJ2-1, with unresolved D. Trimming stripped 1 base from V and 8 bases from J, with 6 bases between. The CDR3 runs 12 residues. The germline V gene has CDR1 SGHNT and CDR2 YENEEA. This CDR3 is CASSLVAHEQFF. The CDR3 DNA reads as TGTGCCAGCAGCTTAGTAGCACATGAGCAGTTCTTC.

V is TRBV4-1 and J is TRBJ2-6; D not resolved. The germline V gene encodes CDR1 MGHRA and CDR2 YSYEKL. The CDR3 is 17 amino acids. V was clipped by 6 bases and J by 0 bases, with 15 bases between them. The CDR3 is CASSGVTPLSGANVLTF. As DNA, the CDR3 is TGCGCCAGCAGTGGAGTTACGCCTCTCTCTGGGGCCAACGTCCTGACTTTC.

The genes are TRBV7-8 and TRBJ2-7; the match to TRBD2 covers 7 bases. The CDR3 sequence is 14 residues long. J lost 9 bases, V lost 0 bases, and 8 bases had no gene match. Looked up from germline, CDR1 is SGHVS and CDR2 is FQNEAQ. DNA for the CDR3: TGTGCCAGCAGCTTAGCCTACGGCGGGAGCGGGCAGTACTTC. Translating gives CASSLAYGGSGQYF.

The V and J genes are TRBV5-1 and TRBJ2-3, with D hard to call. Germline CDR1 is SGHRS and CDR2 is YFSETQ. The CDR3 consists of 13 residues. V lost 4 bases, J lost 3 bases, and 9 bases lay in between. This chain's CDR3 is CASSIPRTDTQYF. In DNA, the CDR3 is TGCGCCAGCAGCATCCCGAGGACAGATACGCAGTATTTT.

This chain connects TRBV10-1 to TRBJ2-7; D perhaps matches TRBD1 (5 bases). Germline-derived CDR1 and CDR2 are WNHNN and SYGVQD (reference sequence). This CDR3 has 16 amino acids. The germline V and J ends were trimmed by 7 bases and 3 bases, with 22 bases remaining between them. DNA of the CDR3: TGCGCCAGCATCGCCACAGGCACTATTTCACACTACGAGCAGTACTTC. It translates to CASIATGTISHYEQYF.

Only one count was recorded for this clone. Other DNA variants within this sample encode the same CDR3. The V gene is TRBV2, the J gene TRBJ2-7; 7 bases are shared with TRBD1. CDR3 length: 14 residues. V dropped 9 bases and J dropped 3; count of bases not matched to a gene: 11. The germline V gene has CDR1 SNHLY and CDR2 FYNNEI. CDR3 sequence (DNA): TGTGCCAGTGGGGACAGCTCTCCCCTCTACGAGCAGTACTTC. It encodes CASGDSSPLYEQYF.

This clone appeared a few times. The rearrangement uses TRBV4-2 and TRBJ2-1, with D uncertain. Looked up from germline, CDR1 is LGHNA and CDR2 is YNFKEQ. V lost 0 bases and J 12 bases, leaving 0 bases between the germline ends. The CDR3 extends over 9 amino acids. The CDR3 coding sequence is TGTGCCAGCAGCCAAGAGCAGTTCTTC. As protein: CASSQEQFF.